The rows below give T cell receptor beta chains drawn from one sample of a study of blood T cell repertoires in COVID-19. Measured with immunoSEQ multiplex PCR; TCRdb has only the in-frame clones, and not every one. The sample yields 15,000 or so clones, roughly nine tenths seen once. The specimen was peripheral blood. These receptors were collected from a man aged 50 to 60 with active COVID-19. CDR3s include the opening cysteine and the closing phenylalanine or tryptophan. The D gene is left open where the match is weak. Size is stated for part of the rows, as once, few or many counts, or as a class when the clone is expanded.

-,TRBV6-5,TRBJ1-1,TRBD1,TGTGCCAGCAGAGTCGGACAGGGATTGAACACTGAAGCTTTCTTT,CASRVGQGLNTEAFF
-,TRBV29-1,TRBJ2-1,-,TGCAGCGTTCTACATGGAGCAGGGTTTGGGAACAATGAGCAGTTCTTC,CSVLHGAGFGNNEQFF
-,TRBV5-1,TRBJ1-2,TRBD1,TGCGCCAGCAGCTTGGTTACAGGGGAATATGGCTACACCTTC,CASSLVTGEYGYTF
once,TRBV5-4,TRBJ2-7,TRBD2,TGTGCCAGCAGCTCCGGGTCCTCGGGGGGTAAGGAGCAGTACTTC,CASSSGSSGGKEQYF
once,TRBV18,TRBJ1-1,TRBD1,TGTGCCAGCTCACTAGGGGGCGTAGGGAACACTGAAGCTTTCTTT,CASSLGGVGNTEAFF
-,TRBV28,TRBJ2-2,TRBD2,TGTGCCAGCAGTTTCAGCGGGAGAACTGGCGGGGAGCTGTTTTTT,CASSFSGRTGGELFF
once,TRBV5-1,TRBJ2-3,TRBD2,TGCGCCAGCAGCTTGGTAGCGGGAGAATCAGATACGCAGTATTTT,CASSLVAGESDTQYF
-,TRBV18,TRBJ2-1,-,TGTGCCAGCTCACCAGCGGGGAGCTCCTACAATGAGCAGTTCTTC,CASSPAGSSYNEQFF
few,TRBV5-5,TRBJ2-5,-,TGTGCCAGCAGCTTGGTTGCAGTGGAGACCCAGTACTTC,CASSLVAVETQYF
-,TRBV3-1/TRBV3-2,TRBJ2-3,TRBD2,TGTGCCAGCAGCCAAGGGGGACTAGCGGGACTTGCGGGGACAGATACGCAGTATTTT,CASSQGGLAGLAGTDTQYF
-,TRBV4-2,TRBJ2-1,TRBD2,TGTGCCAGCAGGCGGACTAGCGAGTCGGACAATGAGCAGTTCTTC,CASRRTSESDNEQFF
-,TRBV5-1,TRBJ2-1,-,TGCGCCAGCAGCTTGGCCGGCGGGGAATACAATGAGCAGTTCTTC,CASSLAGGEYNEQFF
once,TRBV18,TRBJ1-4,TRBD1,TGTGCCAGCTCACCAACAGGGGGCCCGGCTAATGAAAAACTGTTTTTT,CASSPTGGPANEKLFF
-,TRBV6-5,TRBJ1-4,-,TGTGCCAGCAGGGATACTAATAATGAAAAACTGTTTTTT,CASRDTNNEKLFF
-,TRBV18,TRBJ2-7,TRBD1,TGTGCCAGCTCAAAGACAGGGGGCTACGAGCAGTACTTC,CASSKTGGYEQYF
-,TRBV24-1,TRBJ1-5,TRBD1,TGTGCCACCAGTGTGGGGACAGGGGTCCAGCCCCAGCATTTT,CATSVGTGVQPQHF
-,TRBV27,TRBJ1-3,-,TGTGCCAGCAGCGCCGACAGGAGCTCTGGAAACACCATATATTTT,CASSADRSSGNTIYF
-,TRBV10-3,TRBJ2-1,TRBD1,TGTGCCATCAGTTCAGACAGGGGAAAGCAGTTCTTC,CAISSDRGKQFF
-,TRBV6-5,TRBJ2-3,TRBD1,TGTGCCAGCAGTCGCTCGGACAGGGTTGCAGATACGCAGTATTTT,CASSRSDRVADTQYF
-,TRBV5-1,TRBJ2-2,TRBD2,TGCGCCAGCAGCTACGGACGGACTAGCGGGTACCTAGCCGCCGGGGAGCTGTTTTTT,CASSYGRTSGYLAAGELFF
-,TRBV30,TRBJ1-1,-,TGTGCCTGGAGTTCGGGAGGAGGGGACACTGAAGCTTTCTTT,CAWSSGGGDTEAFF
-,TRBV3-1/TRBV3-2,TRBJ1-2,-,TGTGCCAGCAGCCAAGGTACAGGGAGTAGCTATGGCTACACCTTC,CASSQGTGSSYGYTF
-,TRBV11-2,TRBJ2-1,-,TGTGCCAGCAGCTTAGATCGGAGGAATGAGCAGTTCTTC,CASSLDRRNEQFF
-,TRBV28,TRBJ1-5,TRBD1,TGTGCCAGCAGTCCCGGGACAGGTGGCAATCAGCCCCAGCATTTT,CASSPGTGGNQPQHF
-,TRBV9,TRBJ2-3,TRBD2,TGTGCCAGCAGCAAAGGGACTACCCCCCTTAGCACAGATACGCAGTATTTT,CASSKGTTPLSTDTQYF
once,TRBV4-2,TRBJ1-6,-,TGTGCCAGCAGCCAAGATGGTCAGGGGACTTCACCCCTCCACTTT,CASSQDGQGTSPLHF
-,TRBV27,TRBJ2-1,TRBD2,TGTGCCAGCAGTTTTAGCGGGAGCTCCTACAATGAGCAGTTCTTC,CASSFSGSSYNEQFF
-,TRBV19,TRBJ1-3,-,TGTGCCAGTAGTATAGCCGCGAAACTGAGTGGAAACACCATATATTTT,CASSIAAKLSGNTIYF
few,TRBV2,TRBJ1-6,TRBD1,TGTGCCAGCAGTGGGGACAGAGAATCACCCCTCCACTTT,CASSGDRESPLHF
once,TRBV5-1,TRBJ1-2,-,TGCGCCAGCAGCTCTGTGGGGGGTTCCTATGGCTACACCTTC,CASSSVGGSYGYTF
-,TRBV7-2,TRBJ2-7,-,TGTGCCAGCAGCTTATACTACGAGCAGTACTTC,CASSLYYEQYF
-,TRBV5-1,TRBJ2-1,-,TGCGCCAGCAGCTTGAATCCCGTCCGGAGTGAGCAGTTCTTC,CASSLNPVRSEQFF
once,TRBV6-1,TRBJ2-5,-,TGTGCCAGCAGCGAAGTAGGTGTAAGAGGAGAGACCCAGTACTTC,CASSEVGVRGETQYF
-,TRBV7-2,TRBJ1-1,-,TGTGCCAGCAGCTTAGCGGCGGGGGCAGTGACTGAAGCTTTCTTT,CASSLAAGAVTEAFF
-,TRBV10-2,TRBJ2-7,-,TGCGCCAGCAGTGACCCAGGGGAGTCATACGAGCAGTACTTC,CASSDPGESYEQYF
-,TRBV25-1,TRBJ1-1,-,TGTGCCAGCAGTGAATTGAGGGCGGGAGGAACTGAAGCTTTCTTT,CASSELRAGGTEAFF
-,TRBV7-8,TRBJ1-3,TRBD1,TGTGCCAGCAGCTCGCGGGGGACAGGGGCATTAAGAGGAAACACCATATATTTT,CASSSRGTGALRGNTIYF
once,TRBV7-9,TRBJ1-1,-,TGTGCCAGCAGCTGGCAGGGTCAGAACACTGAAGCTTTCTTT,CASSWQGQNTEAFF
-,TRBV10-3,TRBJ2-1,-,TGTGCCCTCCGCAATGAGCAGTTCTTC,CALRNEQFF
-,TRBV28,TRBJ1-6,-,TGTGCCAGCAGTTTACACAGAGTCTATAATTCACCCCTCCACTTT,CASSLHRVYNSPLHF